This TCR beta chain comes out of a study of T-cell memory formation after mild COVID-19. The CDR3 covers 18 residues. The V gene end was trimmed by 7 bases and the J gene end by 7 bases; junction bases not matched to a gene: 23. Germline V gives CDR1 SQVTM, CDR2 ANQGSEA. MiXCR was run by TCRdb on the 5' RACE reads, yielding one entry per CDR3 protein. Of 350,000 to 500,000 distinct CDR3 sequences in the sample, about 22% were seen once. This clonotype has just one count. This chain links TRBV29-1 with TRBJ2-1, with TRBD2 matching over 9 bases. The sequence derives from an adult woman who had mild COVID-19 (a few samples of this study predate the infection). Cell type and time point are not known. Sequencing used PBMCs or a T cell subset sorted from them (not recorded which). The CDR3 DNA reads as TGCAGCGCACCTTCCGTCGCCCGCGGGAGGGCCTTGGTTAATGAGCAGTTCTTC. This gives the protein CSAPSVARGRALVNEQFF.